This section outlines one T cell receptor (beta chain) sequence together with its context. Its matching antigen is unknown. This sample stems from a study of CD4 T cells in relation to SARS-CoV-2 and coronaviruses. Study at large: ViraFEST: roughly 9-day antigen culture of PBMCs, then TCR beta CDR3 sequencing. No peptide or an HIV-1 Nef peptide pool served as negative control.

Germline-derived CDR1 and CDR2 are MGHRA and YSYEKL. The length of the CDR3 is 14 residues. V was clipped by 1 base and J by 0 bases, with 6 bases between them. CD4+ T cells from unexposed donors were obtained before the COVID-19 pandemic (2011-2018). Isolation of CD4+ T cells took place after less than 13 days in culture. As cell numbers allowed, unexposed-donor CD4+ T cells faced SARS-CoV-2 S/N and four cold-coronavirus spikes. Clones were sequenced by immunoSEQ multiplex PCR, and TCRdb holds only the in-frame ones, with some missing. The table records 32,000 or so clones, approximately 80% of them present only once.

The chain couples TRBV4-1 to TRBJ1-1; no clear D gene. Sequencing input: CD4+ T cells from PBMCs, cultured in vitro. The TCR was taken from a human donor in good health. This CDR3 is CASSQGLLNTEAFF. Here the CDR3 DNA reads TGCGCCAGCAGCCAAGGCCTGTTGAACACTGAAGCTTTCTTT.